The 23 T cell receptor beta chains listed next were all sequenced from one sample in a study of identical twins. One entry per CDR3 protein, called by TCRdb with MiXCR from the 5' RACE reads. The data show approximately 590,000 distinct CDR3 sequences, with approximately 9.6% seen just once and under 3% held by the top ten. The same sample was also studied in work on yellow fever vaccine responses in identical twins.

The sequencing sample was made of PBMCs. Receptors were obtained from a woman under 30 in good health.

CDR3 amino acids: CSARLEVEGGPYNEQFF. The CDR3 region has the DNA TGCAGTGCTAGATTAGAGGTGGAGGGAGGGCCCTACAATGAGCAGTTCTTC. This chain links TRBV20-1 with TRBJ2-1, with 7 nucleotides matching TRBD2. V was pared by 2 bases and J by 2 bases, with 12 bases of the junction left unmatched. Germline loops: CDR1 DFQATT, CDR2 SNEGSKA (reference sequence). CDR3 size: 17 residues.

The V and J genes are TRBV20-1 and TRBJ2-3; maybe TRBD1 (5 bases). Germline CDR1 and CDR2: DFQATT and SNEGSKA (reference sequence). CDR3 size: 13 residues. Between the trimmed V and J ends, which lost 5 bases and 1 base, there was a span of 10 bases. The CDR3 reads CSAQDSRTDTQYF. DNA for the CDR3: TGCAGTGCTCAAGACAGCCGCACAGATACGCAGTATTTT.

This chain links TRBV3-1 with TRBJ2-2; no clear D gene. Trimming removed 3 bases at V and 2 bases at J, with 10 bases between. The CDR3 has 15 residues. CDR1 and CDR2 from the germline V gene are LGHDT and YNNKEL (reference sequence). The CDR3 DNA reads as TGTGCCAGCAGCCATGGAAGGCTAAACACCGGGGAGCTGTTTTTT. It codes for CASSHGRLNTGELFF. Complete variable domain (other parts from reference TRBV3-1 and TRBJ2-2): DTAVSQTPKYLVTQMGNDKSIKCEQNLGHDTMYWYKQDSKKFLKIMFSYNNKELIINETVPNRFSPKSPDKAHLNLHINSLELGDSAVYFCASSHGRLNTGELFFGEGSRLTVL.

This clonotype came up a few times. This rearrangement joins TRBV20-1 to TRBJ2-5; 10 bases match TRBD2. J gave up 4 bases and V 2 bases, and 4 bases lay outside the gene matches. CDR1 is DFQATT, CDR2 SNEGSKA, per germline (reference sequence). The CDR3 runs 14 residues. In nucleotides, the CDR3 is TGCAGTGCTAGAAAGCGGGGGGGCCGAGAGACCCAGTACTTC. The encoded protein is CSARKRGGRETQYF.

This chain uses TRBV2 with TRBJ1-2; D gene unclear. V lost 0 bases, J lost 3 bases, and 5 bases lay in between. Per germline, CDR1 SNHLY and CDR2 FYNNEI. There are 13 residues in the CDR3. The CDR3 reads CASSEAIHYGYTF. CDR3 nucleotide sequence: TGTGCCAGCAGTGAAGCAATTCACTATGGCTACACCTTC.

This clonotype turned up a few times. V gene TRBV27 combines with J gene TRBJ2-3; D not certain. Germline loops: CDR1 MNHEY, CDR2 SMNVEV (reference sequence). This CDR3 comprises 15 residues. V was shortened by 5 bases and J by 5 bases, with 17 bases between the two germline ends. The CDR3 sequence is CASSKTQPRLDTQYF. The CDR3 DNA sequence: TGTGCCAGCAGTAAGACACAGCCCAGGCTAGATACGCAGTATTTT.

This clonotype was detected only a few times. CDR3 sequence reads: CASMVGGSYNEQFF. In DNA, the CDR3 is TGTGCCAGCATGGTGGGGGGCTCCTACAATGAGCAGTTCTTC. The chain is built from TRBV28 and TRBJ2-1, with D possibly TRBD2 on 6 matching bases. Germline V gives CDR1 MDHEN, CDR2 SYDVKM. The CDR3 is 14 residues long. The germline V and J ends were trimmed by 7 bases and 0 bases, with 10 bases remaining between them. The whole variable domain, filled in from reference TRBV28 and TRBJ2-1, reads DVKVTQSSRYLVKRTGEKVFLECVQDMDHENMFWYRQDPGLGLRLIYFSYDVKMKEKGDIPEGYSVSREKKERFSLILESASTNQTSMYLCASMVGGSYNEQFFGPGTRLTVL.

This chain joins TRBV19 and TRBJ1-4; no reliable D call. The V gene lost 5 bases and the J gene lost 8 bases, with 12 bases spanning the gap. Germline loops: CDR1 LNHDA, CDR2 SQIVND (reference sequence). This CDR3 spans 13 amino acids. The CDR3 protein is CASSSDLEEKLFF. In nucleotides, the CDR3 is TGTGCCAGTAGTTCCGACCTGGAAGAAAAACTGTTTTTT.

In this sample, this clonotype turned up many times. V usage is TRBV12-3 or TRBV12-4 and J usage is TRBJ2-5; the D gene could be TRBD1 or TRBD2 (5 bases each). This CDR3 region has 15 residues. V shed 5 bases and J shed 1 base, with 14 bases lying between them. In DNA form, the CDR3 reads TGTGCCAGCAGTGCCTCCGGGACCATCCAAGAGACCCAGTACTTC. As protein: CASSASGTIQETQYF.

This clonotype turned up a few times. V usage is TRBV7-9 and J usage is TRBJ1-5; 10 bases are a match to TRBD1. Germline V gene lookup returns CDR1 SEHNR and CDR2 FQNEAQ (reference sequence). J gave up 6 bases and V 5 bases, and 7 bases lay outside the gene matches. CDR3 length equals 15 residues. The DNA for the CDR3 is TGTGCCAGCAGCCAGGACGGGACAGGGGTTCAGCCCCAGCATTTT. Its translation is CASSQDGTGVQPQHF.

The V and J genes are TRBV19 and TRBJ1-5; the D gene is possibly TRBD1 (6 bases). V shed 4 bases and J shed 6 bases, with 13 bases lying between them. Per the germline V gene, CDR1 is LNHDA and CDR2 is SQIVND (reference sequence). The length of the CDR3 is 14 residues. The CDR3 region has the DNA TGTGCCAGTAGTACGGGGGCGTTAAGTCAGCCCCAGCATTTT. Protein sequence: CASSTGALSQPQHF.

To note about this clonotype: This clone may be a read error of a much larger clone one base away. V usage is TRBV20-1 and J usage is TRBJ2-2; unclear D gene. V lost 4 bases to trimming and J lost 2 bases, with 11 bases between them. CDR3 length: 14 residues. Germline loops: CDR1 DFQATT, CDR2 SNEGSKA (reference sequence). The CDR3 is CSANPWINTGELFF. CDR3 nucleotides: TGCAGTGCTAACCCATGGATTAACACCGGGGAGCTGTTTTTT.

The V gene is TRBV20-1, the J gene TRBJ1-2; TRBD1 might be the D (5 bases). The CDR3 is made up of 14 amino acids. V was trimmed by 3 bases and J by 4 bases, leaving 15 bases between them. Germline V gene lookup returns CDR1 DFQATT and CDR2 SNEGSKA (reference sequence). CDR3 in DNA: TGCAGTGCTAGGGGGGTGGGGTCGGTCTATGGCTACACCTTC. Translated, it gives CSARGVGSVYGYTF.

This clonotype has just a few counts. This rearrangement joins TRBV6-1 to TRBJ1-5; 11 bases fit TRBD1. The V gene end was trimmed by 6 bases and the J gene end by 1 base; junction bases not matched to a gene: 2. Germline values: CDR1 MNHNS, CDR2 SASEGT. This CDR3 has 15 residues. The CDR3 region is CASRGTGGSNQPQHF. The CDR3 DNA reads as TGTGCCAGCAGAGGGACAGGGGGAAGCAATCAGCCCCAGCATTTT.

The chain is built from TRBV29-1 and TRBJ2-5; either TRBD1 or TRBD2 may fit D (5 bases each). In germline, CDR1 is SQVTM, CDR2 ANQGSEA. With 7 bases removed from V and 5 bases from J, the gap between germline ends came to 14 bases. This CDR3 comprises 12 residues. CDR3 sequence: CSAKGSQETQYF. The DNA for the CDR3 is TGCAGCGCGAAGGGGAGTCAGGAGACCCAGTACTTC.

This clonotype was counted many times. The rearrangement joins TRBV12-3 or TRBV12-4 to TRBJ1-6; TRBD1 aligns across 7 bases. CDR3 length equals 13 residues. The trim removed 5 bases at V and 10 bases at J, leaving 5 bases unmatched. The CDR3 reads CASSGDSLSPLHF. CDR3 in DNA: TGTGCCAGCAGTGGGGACAGTTTATCACCCCTCCACTTT.

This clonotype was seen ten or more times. In DNA, the CDR3 is TGTGCCAGCAGCGAGAGACAGGCAGCGAATTCACCCCTCCACTTT. Protein product: CASSERQAANSPLHF. V gene TRBV7-9 combines with J gene TRBJ1-6; tentatively, D is TRBD1 (6 bases). V was pared by 5 bases and J by 7 bases, with 15 bases between. Looked up from germline, CDR1 is SEHNR and CDR2 is FQNEAQ (reference sequence). The CDR3 has 15 amino acids. Complete variable domain (other parts from reference TRBV7-9 and TRBJ1-6): DTGVSQNPRHKITKRGQNVTFRCDPISEHNRLYWYRQTLGQGPEFLTYFQNEAQLEKSRLLSDRFSAERPKGSFSTLEIQRTEQGDSAMYLCASSERQAANSPLHFGNGTRLTVT.

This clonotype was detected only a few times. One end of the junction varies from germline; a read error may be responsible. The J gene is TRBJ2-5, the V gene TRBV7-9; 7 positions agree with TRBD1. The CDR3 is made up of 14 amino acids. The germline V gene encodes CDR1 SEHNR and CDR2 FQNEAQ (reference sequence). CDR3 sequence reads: CTSSPRTGRETQYF. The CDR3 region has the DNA TGTACCAGCAGCCCCAGGACAGGTCGGGAGACCCAGTACTTC.

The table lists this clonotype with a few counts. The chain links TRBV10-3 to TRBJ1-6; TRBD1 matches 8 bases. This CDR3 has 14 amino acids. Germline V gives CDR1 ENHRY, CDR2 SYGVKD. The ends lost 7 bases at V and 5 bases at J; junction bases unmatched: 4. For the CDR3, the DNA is TGTGCCATCACTAAGGGACAGGATAATTCACCCCTCCACTTT. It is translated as CAITKGQDNSPLHF.

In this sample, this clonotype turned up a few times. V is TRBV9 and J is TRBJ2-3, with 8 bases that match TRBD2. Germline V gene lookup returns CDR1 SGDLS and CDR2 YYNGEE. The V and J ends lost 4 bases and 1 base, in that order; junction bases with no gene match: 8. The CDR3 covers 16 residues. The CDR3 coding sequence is TGTGCCAGCAGCCTCCGTACGGGGGGGCGCACAGATACGCAGTATTTT. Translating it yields CASSLRTGGRTDTQYF. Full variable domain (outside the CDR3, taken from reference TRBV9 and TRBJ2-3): DSGVTQTPKHLITATGQRVTLRCSPRSGDLSVYWYQQSLDQGLQFLIQYYNGEERAKGNILERFSAQQFPDLHSELNLSSLELGDSALYFCASSLRTGGRTDTQYFGPGTRLTVL.

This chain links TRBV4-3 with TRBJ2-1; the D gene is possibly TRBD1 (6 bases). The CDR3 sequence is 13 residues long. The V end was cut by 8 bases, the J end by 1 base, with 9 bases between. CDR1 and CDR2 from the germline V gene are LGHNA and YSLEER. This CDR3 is CASQGGSYNEQFF. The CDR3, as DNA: TGCGCCAGCCAAGGGGGATCCTACAATGAGCAGTTCTTC.

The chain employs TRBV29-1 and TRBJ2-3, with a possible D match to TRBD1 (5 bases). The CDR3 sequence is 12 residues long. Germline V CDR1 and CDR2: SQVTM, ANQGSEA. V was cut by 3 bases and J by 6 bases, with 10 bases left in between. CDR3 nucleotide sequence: TGCAGCGTTGATGAAGGGGCCGATACGCAGTATTTT. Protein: CSVDEGADTQYF.

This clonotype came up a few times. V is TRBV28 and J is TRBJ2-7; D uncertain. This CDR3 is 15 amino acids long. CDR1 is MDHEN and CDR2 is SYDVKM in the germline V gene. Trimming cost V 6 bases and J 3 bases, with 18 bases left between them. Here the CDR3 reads CASSSDTILNYEQYF. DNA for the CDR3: TGTGCCAGCAGCTCAGACACCATCCTTAACTACGAGCAGTACTTC.